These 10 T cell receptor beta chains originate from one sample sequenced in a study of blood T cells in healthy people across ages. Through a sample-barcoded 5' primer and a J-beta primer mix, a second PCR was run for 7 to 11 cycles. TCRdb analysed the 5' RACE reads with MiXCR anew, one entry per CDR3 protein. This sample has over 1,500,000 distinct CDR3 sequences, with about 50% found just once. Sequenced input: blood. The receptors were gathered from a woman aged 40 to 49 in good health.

The CDR3 nucleotides are TGTGCCAGCAGCTTACAGGTCAGACAAGAGACCCAGTACTTC. Translating it yields CASSLQVRQETQYF. V and J are TRBV7-2 and TRBJ2-5; D call uncertain. V lost 2 bases, J lost 2 bases, and 9 bases lay in between. The germline V gene has CDR1 SGHTA and CDR2 FQGNSA. The CDR3 runs to 14 residues. Filled out from reference TRBV7-2 and TRBJ2-5, the complete variable domain reads GAGVSQSPSNKVTEKGKDVELRCDPISGHTALYWYRQSLGQGLEFLIYFQGNSAPDKSGLPSDRFSAERTGGSVSTLTIQRTQQEDSAVYLCASSLQVRQETQYFGPGTRLLVL.

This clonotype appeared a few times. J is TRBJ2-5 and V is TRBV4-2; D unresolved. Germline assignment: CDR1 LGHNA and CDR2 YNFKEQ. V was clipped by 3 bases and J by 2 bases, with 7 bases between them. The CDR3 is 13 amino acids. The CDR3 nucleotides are TGTGCCAGCAGCCAGAGAAAACAAGAGACCCAGTACTTC. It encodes CASSQRKQETQYF.

The CDR3 DNA is TGTGCCAGCAGCCCGAACCAGGGGGTTGATGAAAAACTGTTTTTT. This codes for CASSPNQGVDEKLFF. The chain has TRBV7-9 and TRBJ1-4, with 7 bases that match TRBD1. CDR1 is SEHNR and CDR2 is FQNEAQ in the germline V gene (reference sequence). The CDR3 is made up of 15 amino acids. The J segment lost 6 bases and the V segment lost 5 bases, leaving 9 bases of the junction unmatched.

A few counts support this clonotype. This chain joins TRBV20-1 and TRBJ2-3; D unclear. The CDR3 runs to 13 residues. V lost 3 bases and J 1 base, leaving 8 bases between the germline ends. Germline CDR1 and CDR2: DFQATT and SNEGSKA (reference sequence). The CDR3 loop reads CSASQARTDTQYF. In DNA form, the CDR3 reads TGCAGTGCTAGCCAAGCGCGCACAGATACGCAGTATTTT.

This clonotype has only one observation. The CDR3 coding sequence is TGCAGCGTACAATTCCCGGGACAGGGGCCCTTCGATGAGCAGTTCTTC. It codes for CSVQFPGQGPFDEQFF. The chain carries TRBV29-1 and TRBJ2-1, with 10 positions matching TRBD1. The V and J ends lost 6 bases and 8 bases, in that order; junction bases with no gene match: 16. Germline CDR1 is SQVTM and CDR2 is ANQGSEA. This CDR3 has 16 residues.

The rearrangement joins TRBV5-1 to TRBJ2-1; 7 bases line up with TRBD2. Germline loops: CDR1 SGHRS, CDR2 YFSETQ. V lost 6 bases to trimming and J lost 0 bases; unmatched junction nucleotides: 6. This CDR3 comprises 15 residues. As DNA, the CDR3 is TGCGCCAGCAACCTAGCGGTGAGCTCCTACAATGAGCAGTTCTTC. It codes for CASNLAVSSYNEQFF. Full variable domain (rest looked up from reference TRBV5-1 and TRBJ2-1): KAGVTQTPRYLIKTRGQQVTLSCSPISGHRSVSWYQQTPGQGLQFLFEYFSETQRNKGNFPGRFSGRQFSNSRSEMNVSTLELGDSALYLCASNLAVSSYNEQFFGPGTRLTVL.

The CDR3 reads CSVHSSGDRGGNYGYTF. In nucleotides, the CDR3 is TGCAGCGTCCATAGTTCCGGGGACAGGGGAGGTAACTATGGCTACACCTTC. The V call is TRBV29-1, the J call TRBJ1-2; 10 positions agree with TRBD1. Per the germline V gene, CDR1 is SQVTM and CDR2 is ANQGSEA. With 6 bases clipped from V and 1 base from J, the junction kept 14 bases outside the gene matches. This CDR3 has 17 residues.

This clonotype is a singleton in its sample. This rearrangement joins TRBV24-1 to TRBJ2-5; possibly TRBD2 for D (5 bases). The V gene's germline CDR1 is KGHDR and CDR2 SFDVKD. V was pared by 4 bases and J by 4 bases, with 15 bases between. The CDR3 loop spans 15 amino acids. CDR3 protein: CATSDRGSDRETQYF. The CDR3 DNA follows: TGTGCCACCAGTGACCGAGGGTCCGACCGAGAGACCCAGTACTTC.

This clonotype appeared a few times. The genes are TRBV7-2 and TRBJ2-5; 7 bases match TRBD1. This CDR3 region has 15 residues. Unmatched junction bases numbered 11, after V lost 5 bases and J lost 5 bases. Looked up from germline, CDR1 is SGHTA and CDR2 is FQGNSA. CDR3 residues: CASSPSRTGGETQYF. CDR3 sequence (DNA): TGTGCCAGCAGCCCCAGTCGGACAGGTGGGGAGACCCAGTACTTC.

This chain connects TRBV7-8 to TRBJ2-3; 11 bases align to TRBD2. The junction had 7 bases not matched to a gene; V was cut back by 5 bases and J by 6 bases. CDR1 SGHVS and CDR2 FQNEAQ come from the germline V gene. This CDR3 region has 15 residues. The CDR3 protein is CASSLLAGGLDTQYF. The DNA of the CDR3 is TGTGCCAGCAGCCTGTTAGCGGGGGGGTTGGATACGCAGTATTTT.